The TCR beta chain described here comes from a study of response to subunit inactivated influenza vaccine. TCRdb reprocessed the RT-PCR reads via MiXCR and lists one record per CDR3 protein. The sample lists around 650,000 distinct CDR3 sequences; around 14% were seen once. V dropped 6 bases and J dropped 0 bases, with 2 bases sitting between them. Per germline, CDR1 MDHEN and CDR2 SYDVKM. The CDR3 spans 12 residues. This clonotype has ten or more counts. Sequences were derived from PBMCs from blood, sampled approximately 13 days after vaccination. The receptor's source is a man aged 50 to 60 who received an inactivated influenza vaccine. The V call is TRBV28, the J call TRBJ2-2, with no clear D. The CDR3 loop is CASSTNTGELFF. DNA for the CDR3: TGTGCCAGCAGCACGAACACCGGGGAGCTGTTTTTT.